The 14 T cell receptor beta chains presented below share a single source sample, sequenced in a study of T-cell reconstitution after alpha-beta-depleted transplantation in children. Library preparation (for TCRbeta) was performed with unique molecular identifiers. TCRdb reanalysed the PCR reads using MiXCR and keeps one entry per CDR3 protein. There are 200,000 to 300,000 distinct CDR3 sequences in the sample; around 25% occur only once, and roughly 2.6% lies in the top ten. The sequences come from PBMCs, collected before TCRalphabeta/CD19-depleted stem cell transplant. The receptor source for this set is a girl aged 2-9 years with Fanconi anemia, due to receive a stem cell transplant.

This clonotype was observed a few times. This chain links TRBV7-2 with TRBJ1-1; D possibly corresponds to TRBD1 (5 bases). CDR3 length equals 13 residues. Between the trimmed V and J ends, which lost 1 base and 5 bases, there was a span of 8 bases. Germline V gives CDR1 SGHTA, CDR2 FQGNSA. DNA of the CDR3: TGTGCCAGCAGCTTAGACTCAGGGACTGAAGCTTTCTTT. Translation: CASSLDSGTEAFF.

This clonotype has a handful of counts. The chain couples TRBV29-1 to TRBJ2-7; 9 bases line up with TRBD2. The length of the CDR3 is 13 residues. Germline CDR1 reads SQVTM; CDR2 reads ANQGSEA. J was trimmed by 9 bases and V by 1 base; bases with no gene match: 7. The CDR3 sequence is CSVEVGREGRQYF. The CDR3 DNA is TGCAGCGTTGAAGTTGGGCGGGAGGGAAGGCAGTACTTC.

The genes are TRBV28 and TRBJ2-3; 9 bases align to TRBD2. Germline V gene sequence: CDR1 MDHEN, CDR2 SYDVKM. J gave up 4 bases and V 4 bases, and 12 bases lay outside the gene matches. The CDR3 length is 17 residues. The CDR3 DNA is TGTGCCAGCAGTTACCCCCTTAGCGGGAGTAGTGCAGATACGCAGTATTTT. Its translation: CASSYPLSGSSADTQYF.

The chain joins TRBV10-1 to TRBJ2-7, with 12 bases identical to TRBD1. This CDR3 spans 14 amino acids. The V segment lost 4 bases and the J segment 4 bases; nucleotides outside the gene matches: 2. Germline V lookup: CDR1 WNHNN, CDR2 SYGVQD (reference sequence). The CDR3 DNA reads as TGCGCCAGCAGTGGGGACAGGGGGCGATACGAGCAGTACTTC. Translated: CASSGDRGRYEQYF.

This clonotype has just a few counts. The V and J genes are TRBV15 and TRBJ2-7; 10 bases map to TRBD2. The germline V gene has CDR1 LNHNV and CDR2 YYDKDF (reference sequence). V shed 5 bases and J 5 bases; nucleotides not matched to a gene: 9. This CDR3 is 15 amino acids long. CDR3 region: CATSHGLAGVHEQYF. CDR3 nucleotide sequence: TGTGCCACCAGCCACGGGCTAGCGGGAGTCCACGAGCAGTACTTC.

This sequence joins TRBV4-1 and TRBJ2-7; no firm D call. There are 14 residues in the CDR3. V was shortened by 0 bases and J by 6 bases, with 12 bases between the two germline ends. Germline V gene data show CDR1 as MGHRA and CDR2 as YSYEKL. The CDR3 DNA reads TGCGCCAGCAGCCAAGACAGAACTCAATTCGAGCAGTACTTC. Translation: CASSQDRTQFEQYF.

The rearrangement joins TRBV7-3 to TRBJ2-7, with no clear D. V dropped 6 bases and J dropped 4 bases, with 13 bases sitting between them. This CDR3 has 13 amino acids. Germline V lookup: CDR1 SGHTA, CDR2 FQGTGA. CDR3 amino acids: CASRFSQDYEQYF. In DNA form, the CDR3 reads TGTGCCAGCAGATTTTCCCAGGATTACGAGCAGTACTTC.

This clonotype has ten or more counts. The chain carries TRBV7-3 and TRBJ2-7, with D perhaps given as TRBD1 or TRBD2 (5 bases each). Per germline, CDR1 SGHTA and CDR2 FQGTGA. V lost 5 bases to trimming and J lost 3 bases, with 14 bases between them. The CDR3 covers 14 residues. The CDR3 region is CASSPSGHFYEQYF. For the CDR3, the DNA is TGTGCCAGCAGCCCCAGCGGACACTTCTACGAGCAGTACTTC.

This clonotype was seen a handful of times. The chain has TRBV9 and TRBJ2-7, with no clear D. This CDR3 is 13 amino acids long. V dropped 0 bases and J dropped 3 bases, with 7 bases sitting between them. Per germline, CDR1 SGDLS and CDR2 YYNGEE. The CDR3 is CASSVDDFYEQYF. The CDR3 region has the DNA TGTGCCAGCAGCGTAGACGATTTCTACGAGCAGTACTTC.

The chain has TRBV7-2 and TRBJ2-7; 9 positions agree with TRBD1. Germline assignment: CDR1 SGHTA and CDR2 FQGNSA. This CDR3 is built from 14 residues. Trimming cost V 5 bases and J 2 bases; bases outside gene matches: 4. The CDR3 reads CASSTDRGTYEQYF. The CDR3 nucleotides are TGTGCCAGCAGCACGGACAGGGGTACCTACGAGCAGTACTTC.

The chain uses TRBV5-1 and TRBJ1-3, with D perhaps matching TRBD1 (6 bases). The V end lost 3 bases, the J end lost 4 bases, and 14 bases lay between the germline ends. Germline V lookup: CDR1 SGHRS, CDR2 YFSETQ. CDR3 length equals 15 residues. CDR3 loop: CASSSSGVSGNTIYF. CDR3 DNA: TGCGCCAGCAGCTCCTCAGGGGTGTCGGGAAACACCATATATTTT.

This clonotype was picked up many times. The V gene is TRBV20-1, the J gene TRBJ2-5; possible D gene TRBD2, 5 bases. There are 13 residues in the CDR3. V was pared by 6 bases and J by 5 bases, with 16 bases between. Germline V gives CDR1 DFQATT, CDR2 SNEGSKA (reference sequence). The CDR3 loop reads CSALNAPGETQYF. The CDR3 nucleotides are TGCAGTGCCCTTAACGCCCCGGGGGAGACCCAGTACTTC.

This clonotype was found a few times. The chain employs TRBV6-1 and TRBJ2-5; 11 bases agree with TRBD2. V shed 6 bases and J 2 bases; nucleotides not matched to a gene: 17. Germline V lookup: CDR1 MNHNS, CDR2 SASEGT. There are 19 residues in the CDR3. Here the CDR3 DNA reads TGTGCCAGCAGCCCACTTACAGGGCTAGCGGGGGGCTTACAAGAGACCCAGTACTTC. As protein: CASSPLTGLAGGLQETQYF.

The chain couples TRBV5-6 to TRBJ2-2, with 9 bases that match TRBD1. This CDR3 is 16 amino acids long. Per germline, CDR1 SGHDT and CDR2 YYEEEE. V trimming: 4 bases; J trimming: 6 bases; junction bases outside the gene matches: 10. In DNA, the CDR3 is TGTGCCAGCAGCGTACCGGGACAGGGCTTCCCCGGGGAGCTGTTTTTT. Translated: CASSVPGQGFPGELFF.